These 25 T cell receptor beta chains share one sample of origin, sequenced in a study of T cell clonality in common variable immunodeficiency. Generated by immunoSEQ multiplex PCR, the TCRdb table keeps only in-frame clones and is missing some. This sample carries roughly 79,000 clones, none of them present only once. The sequenced material came from peripheral blood mononuclear cells. These receptors were taken from a person aged 18 to 75 in good health.

The sample holds a few counts of this clone. The read ends 3 residues shy of where the CDR3 ends; the end is completed using the germline J gene. The gene calls are TRBV20-1 and TRBJ1-1; TRBD1 matches 8 bases. V was pared by 0 bases and J by 6 bases, with 6 bases of the junction left unmatched. Germline CDR1 and CDR2: DFQATT and SNEGSKA (reference sequence). The CDR3 runs 14 residues. CDR3 region: CSARETGGSPEAFF. CDR3 DNA, as far as it was read: TGCAGTGCTAGAGAAACAGGGGGGTCGCCTGAA.

This clone has ten or more counts. The read is 3 residues too short to cover the CDR3 end, so that end is filled in from the germline J gene. The chain employs TRBV28 and TRBJ2-7, with D unclear. The CDR3 runs 14 residues. With 2 bases removed from V and 6 bases from J, the gap between germline ends came to 14 bases. Germline V gene sequence: CDR1 MDHEN, CDR2 SYDVKM. The CDR3 sequence: CASSLINERGEQYF. Partial CDR3 DNA: TGTGCCAGCAGTTTAATTAATGAGAGAGGCGAG.

This clone was seen ten or more times. CDR3 sequence reads: CAWSRGISYEQYF. The CDR3 bases that were read are TGTGCCTGGAGTCGGGGGATTTCCTACGAG. V and J are TRBV30 and TRBJ2-7, with D perhaps matching TRBD2 (6 bases). Sequencing ends 3 residues short of the CDR3 end; the germline J gene provides the rest. This CDR3 comprises 13 residues. CDR1 and CDR2 (germline): GTSNPN, SVGIG (reference sequence). V shed 2 bases and J shed 1 base, with 9 bases lying between them.

This clone was observed many times. Coverage ceases 3 residues before the CDR3 finishes, and the germline J gene fills in the end. V and J are TRBV15 and TRBJ2-5, with TRBD1 matching 7 bases. V trimming: 0 bases; J trimming: 2 bases; junction bases outside the gene matches: 9. The V gene's germline CDR1 is LNHNV and CDR2 YYDKDF (reference sequence). The CDR3 has 17 residues. Incomplete CDR3 DNA: TGTGCCACCAGCAGAGATGTTCTTGTCAGGGGGCAAGAGACC. Amino acids: CATSRDVLVRGQET. The entire CDR3 protein reads CATSRDVLVRGQETQYF.

This clone was seen at least ten times. The read gets to within 3 residues of the CDR3 end, and the germline J gene fills in the rest. The J gene is TRBJ2-2, the V gene TRBV19; 8 positions match TRBD1. V lost 8 bases to trimming and J lost 7 bases; unmatched junction nucleotides: 6. Germline V CDR1 and CDR2: LNHDA, SQIVND (reference sequence). The CDR3 is 13 residues long. The covered CDR3 bases are TGTGCCAGTCGGACAGGGAGCGGCGGGGAG. It yields the protein CASRTGSGGE. The full-length CDR3 reads as CASRTGSGGELFF.

This clone was counted at least ten times. CDR3 DNA, as far as it was read: TGTGCCAGCAGTTACGATGCCGGGACAGGGGAAGAGACC. This encodes CASSYDAGTGEET. The full CDR3 reads CASSYDAGTGEETQYF. V gene TRBV6-2 or TRBV6-3 combines with J gene TRBJ2-5; 10 nucleotides align to TRBD1. The read comes to an end 3 residues before the CDR3 does, leaving the germline J gene to fill in the end. CDR1 is MNHEY, CDR2 SVGEGT, per germline. The V and J ends lost 2 bases and 3 bases, in that order; junction bases with no gene match: 6. The CDR3 extends over 16 amino acids.

In this sample, this clone turned up many times. Read coverage stops 3 residues before the CDR3 terminus; the germline J gene supplies the remainder. The rearrangement joins TRBV20-1 to TRBJ1-1; D is uncertain. Germline CDR1 is DFQATT and CDR2 is SNEGSKA (reference sequence). This CDR3 spans 16 amino acids. V was pared by 4 bases and J by 7 bases, with 25 bases between. CDR3 residues: CSANPDLAGKLNEAFF. The part of the CDR3 DNA that was read is TGCAGTGCTAACCCAGACCTAGCGGGGAAATTGAATGAA.

This clone was seen many times. The covered CDR3 bases are TGCGCCAGCAGCTTGTCTGGGACTAGCATCGATGAG. Residues: CASSLSGTSIDE. The CDR3 as a whole reads CASSLSGTSIDEQFF. The chain carries TRBV5-1 and TRBJ2-1; 9 nucleotides agree with TRBD2. The read finishes 3 residues shy of the CDR3 end, and the germline J gene is used to complete it. CDR1 SGHRS and CDR2 YFSETQ come from the germline V gene. The V and J ends lost 1 base and 8 bases, in that order; junction bases with no gene match: 7. The length of the CDR3 is 15 residues.

In this sample, this clone turned up many times. The CDR3 is cut off 3 residues early in the read; its end comes from the germline J gene. The gene calls are TRBV7-3 and TRBJ1-2, with D maybe TRBD1 (5 bases). Germline loops: CDR1 SGHTA, CDR2 FQGTGA. Trimming took 5 bases from V and 4 from J, leaving 17 bases between them. The CDR3 runs 15 residues. CDR3 amino acids: CASSPLGGEFYGYTF. CDR3 bases read: TGTGCCAGCAGCCCTTTGGGGGGGGAGTTCTATGGC.

This clone occurred many times. The read ends 3 residues early relative to the CDR3; the germline J gene fills the gap. The gene calls are TRBV11-2 and TRBJ1-2; 9 nucleotides agree with TRBD1. The V gene end was trimmed by 3 bases and the J gene end by 6 bases; junction bases not matched to a gene: 8. The length of the CDR3 is 15 residues. Germline V gene sequence: CDR1 SGHAT, CDR2 FQNNGV. Partial CDR3 DNA: TGTGCCAGCAGCTTTCCCGGACAGGGGAAGAATGGC. Its translation: CASSFPGQGKNG. The full CDR3 is CASSFPGQGKNGYTF.

There are many counts of this clone. The read terminates 3 residues ahead of where the CDR3 ends, so the germline J gene completes it. The genes are TRBV29-1 and TRBJ2-7, with 9 nucleotides matching TRBD1. The CDR3 loop spans 13 amino acids. CDR1 and CDR2 from the germline V gene are SQVTM and ANQGSEA. Unmatched junction bases numbered 7, after V lost 6 bases and J lost 4 bases. The covered CDR3 bases are TGCAGCGTAAAACAGGGGGCTGGGTACGAG. Residues: CSVKQGAGYE. Given in full, the CDR3 is CSVKQGAGYEQYF.

This clone was detected many times. The CDR3 goes on 3 residues after the read ends, and that part is filled in from the germline J gene. The J gene is TRBJ2-2, the V gene TRBV6-2 or TRBV6-3; possible D gene TRBD2, 6 bases. This CDR3 is 16 amino acids long. Trimming removed 5 bases at V and 2 bases at J, with 15 bases between. CDR1 is MNHEY, CDR2 SVGEGT, per germline. The CDR3 bases that were read are TGTGCCAGCAGTGACTACGGGACTCCTAACACCGGGGAG. Translated: CASSDYGTPNTGE. From start to end, the CDR3 is CASSDYGTPNTGELFF.

This clone was found many times. The DNA ends 3 residues before the CDR3 does, and the rest of the CDR3 is filled in from the germline J gene. The V and J genes are TRBV11-2 and TRBJ1-3; D call uncertain. The CDR3 consists of 15 residues. The V end was cut by 4 bases, the J end by 3 bases, with 13 bases between. The V gene's germline CDR1 is SGHAT and CDR2 FQNNGV. Partial CDR3 DNA: TGTGCCAGCAGCTCGATTCGGGGTATTGGAAACACC. Protein product: CASSSIRGIGNT. The whole CDR3 protein is CASSSIRGIGNTIYF. Supplemented by reference TRBV11-2 and TRBJ1-3, the full variable domain reads EAGVAQSPRYKIIEKRQSVAFWCNPISGHATLYWYQQILGQGPKLLIQFQNNGVVDDSQLPKDRFSAERLKGVDSTLKIQPAKLEDSAVYLCASSSIRGIGNTIYFGEGSWLTVV.

This clone was detected many times. The read halts 3 residues ahead of the CDR3 end, with the missing end drawn from the germline J gene. The genes are TRBV5-1 and TRBJ2-3, with 10 bases aligning to TRBD2. V gave up 4 bases and J gave up 1 base; unmatched junction bases: 12. CDR1 and CDR2 (germline): SGHRS, YFSETQ. The CDR3 totals 18 residues. The CDR3 spells CASSIFVASGSGTDTQYF. The sequenced CDR3 bases are TGCGCCAGCAGCATTTTTGTTGCTAGCGGGAGCGGCACAGATACG.

Ten or more counts support this clone. The read gets to within 3 residues of the CDR3 end, and the germline J gene fills in the rest. This chain links TRBV11-2 with TRBJ2-2; D may be TRBD1 (6 bases). The germline V and J ends were trimmed by 4 bases and 6 bases, with 12 bases remaining between them. Germline loops: CDR1 SGHAT, CDR2 FQNNGV. The CDR3 totals 14 residues. The DNA read from the CDR3 is TGTGCCAGCAGCTCACTACAGGGCGCCGGGGAG. Translation gives CASSSLQGAGE. The full-length CDR3 reads as CASSSLQGAGELFF.

Points on this clone: The observed sequence ends 3 residues before the CDR3 terminus, with the missing tail filled in from the germline J gene. The V and J genes are TRBV20-1 and TRBJ1-5; 8 bases match TRBD1. CDR1 is DFQATT, CDR2 SNEGSKA, per germline (reference sequence). Losses at the gene ends were 6 bases for V and 1 base for J; bases not matched to a gene: 5. The length of the CDR3 is 14 residues. This chain's CDR3 is CSASRTGSNQPQHF. The CDR3 DNA, read in part, is TGCAGTGCCTCGCGGACAGGGAGCAATCAGCCC.

This clone was observed many times. The CDR3 end lies 3 residues beyond the end of the read and is filled in from the germline J gene. V is TRBV12-3 or TRBV12-4 and J is TRBJ1-2; D perhaps matches TRBD1 (5 bases). The CDR3 runs 14 residues. The V and J ends lost 5 bases and 4 bases respectively, with 14 bases between them. The sequenced CDR3 bases are TGTGCCAGCAGTCCGAACAGTAGGGGCTATGGC. This codes for CASSPNSRGYG. The whole CDR3 protein reads CASSPNSRGYGYTF.

This clone was seen repeatedly, ten times or more. The read stops 3 residues short of the end of the CDR3; the missing end is completed from the germline J gene. The chain uses TRBV7-2 and TRBJ2-2, with 7 bases lining up with TRBD1. V lost 5 bases, J lost 3 bases, and 6 bases stayed unmatched. Germline loops: CDR1 SGHTA, CDR2 FQGNSA. The CDR3 spans 15 residues. The covered CDR3 bases are TGTGCCAGCAGCGCCCACAGGGGAGACACCGGGGAG. This gives the protein CASSAHRGDTGE. The whole CDR3 is CASSAHRGDTGELFF.

In this sample, this clone turned up many times. Read sequence stops 3 residues before the CDR3 end, and the germline J gene provides the missing end. The gene calls are TRBV2 and TRBJ2-7, with 8 bases matching TRBD2. CDR1 and CDR2 (germline): SNHLY, FYNNEI. V trimming: 1 base; J trimming: 4 bases; junction bases outside the gene matches: 3. This CDR3 is 14 amino acids long. Partial CDR3 DNA: TGTGCCAGCAGTGAAGGCGCGGGAGGTTACGAG. Amino acids: CASSEGAGGYE. The whole CDR3 region reads CASSEGAGGYEQYF.

This clone has ten or more counts. The read ends 3 residues shy of where the CDR3 ends; the end is completed using the germline J gene. The J gene is TRBJ2-5, the V gene TRBV20-1; TRBD2 matches at 12 bases. This CDR3 comprises 18 residues. Looked up from germline, CDR1 is DFQATT and CDR2 is SNEGSKA (reference sequence). J was trimmed by 4 bases and V by 4 bases; bases with no gene match: 16. CDR3 DNA, as far as it was read: TGCAGTGCTACTCAGAACCGACTAGCGGGAGTGGTCCCAGAGACC. Translation: CSATQNRLAGVVPET. The whole CDR3 sequence reads CSATQNRLAGVVPETQYF.

This clone was counted many times. Read sequence stops 3 residues before the CDR3 end, and the germline J gene provides the missing end. This sequence joins TRBV4-1 and TRBJ2-3, with D perhaps given as TRBD1 or TRBD2 (5 bases each). The germline CDR1 and CDR2 sequences are MGHRA and YSYEKL. V was clipped by 2 bases and J by 6 bases, with 21 bases between them. This CDR3 comprises 17 residues. CDR3 DNA (partial): TGCGCCAGCAGCCAAAAAGAGGGGCCCTACCTAGAGGATACG. This encodes CASSQKEGPYLEDT. In full, the CDR3 reads CASSQKEGPYLEDTQYF.

This clone was picked up many times. The read is 3 residues too short to cover the CDR3 end, so that end is filled in from the germline J gene. V gene TRBV7-2 combines with J gene TRBJ1-2; 7 positions match TRBD1. Losses at the gene ends were 5 bases for V and 5 bases for J; bases not matched to a gene: 11. The CDR3 is 15 residues long. From germline, CDR1 is SGHTA and CDR2 FQGNSA. The chain's CDR3 is CASSPRGAGGYGYTF. The sequenced part of the CDR3 DNA is TGTGCCAGCAGCCCCCGGGGAGCAGGGGGATATGGC.

Details on this clone: The read terminates 3 residues ahead of where the CDR3 ends, so the germline J gene completes it. The chain joins TRBV7-3 to TRBJ1-1; D remains unclear. V lost 2 bases, J lost 1 base, and 8 bases lay in between. Germline lookup yields CDR1 SGHTA and CDR2 FQGTGA. The CDR3 extends over 14 amino acids. This CDR3 is CASSLSGENTEAFF. The sequenced part of the CDR3 DNA is TGTGCCAGCAGCTTATCAGGTGAGAACACTGAA.

This clone was seen at least ten times. From the germline J gene comes the end of the CDR3, since the read stops 3 residues before it. The chain recombines TRBV30 with TRBJ1-5; a possible D gene is TRBD1 (6 bases). This CDR3 is 13 amino acids long. Trimming cost V 5 bases and J 7 bases, with 15 bases left between them. The V gene's germline CDR1 is GTSNPN and CDR2 SVGIG (reference sequence). Partial CDR3 DNA: TGTGCCTGGGAACCCAGGGGAAACCAGCCC. This codes for CAWEPRGNQP. The whole CDR3 sequence is CAWEPRGNQPQHF.

This clone was observed many times. From the germline J gene comes the end of the CDR3, since the read stops 3 residues before it. The rearrangement links TRBV20-1 to TRBJ2-3; maybe TRBD2 (6 bases). There are 16 residues in the CDR3. CDR1 is DFQATT, CDR2 SNEGSKA, per germline (reference sequence). Trimming removed 6 bases from V and 4 bases from J, with 23 bases in between. CDR3 bases read: TGCAGTGCCCGGAGCCCCCGGGGAGGACCGGCAGATACG. Translating gives CSARSPRGGPADT. The complete CDR3 reads CSARSPRGGPADTQYF.